This T cell receptor (beta chain) derives from a study of T cell changes during pregnancy in multiple sclerosis. Germline V gene data show CDR1 as SGHDT and CDR2 as YYEEEE. The CDR3 runs to 15 residues. V dropped 3 bases and J dropped 5; count of bases not matched to a gene: 6. Profiled with immunoSEQ multiplex PCR; TCRdb holds only in-frame clones, not every one. The sample includes about 79,000 clones, 85% to 95% of them seen just once. V gene TRBV5-6 combines with J gene TRBJ1-5; 9 bases are shared with TRBD1. This receptor was identified in a female donor with multiple sclerosis, enrolled in a pregnancy study. The sample in question was CD4+ T cells from peripheral blood mononuclear cells, obtained in the second trimester of pregnancy. CDR3 sequence (DNA): TGTGCCAGCAGCTATGGGACAGGGAATCATCAGCCCCAGCATTTT. Amino acids: CASSYGTGNHQPQHF.